The 3 T cell receptor beta chains reported below all come from one sample, sequenced in a study of blood T cell repertoires in COVID-19 (dated by TCRdb to about 2020). Library preparation was by the immunoSEQ multiplex PCR assay. Here the immuneACCESS table is served through TCRdb, limited to in-frame sequences with V and J called. Missing clones are a known gap in these copies; in checked studies unresolved V genes cover under half, and the rest lacks a known reason. The sample table shows under 70,000 clones, and roughly 84% are seen once. 11% of the sample is in the top ten clones. Sequences were obtained from peripheral blood. All receptors come from a woman younger than 35 with acute or convalescent COVID-19.

The chain combines TRBV27 with TRBJ2-3, with D possibly matching TRBD2 (5 bases). V shed 5 bases and J shed 8 bases, with 14 bases lying between them. The germline V gene has CDR1 MNHEY and CDR2 SMNVEV (reference sequence). The CDR3 has 13 amino acids. CDR3 protein: CASSNDGLFTQYF. CDR3 nucleotides: TGTGCCAGCAGTAATGATGGACTTTTTACGCAGTATTTT.

The J gene is TRBJ2-3, the V gene TRBV12-3 or TRBV12-4; D gene uncertain. CDR3 length equals 11 residues. The ends were cut back, 6 bases at V and 2 bases at J, with 3 bases in the middle. The CDR3 here is CASSFTDTQYF. The DNA of the CDR3 is TGTGCCAGCAGCTTCACAGATACGCAGTATTTT.

The J gene is TRBJ1-2, the V gene TRBV27; D gene unclear. The CDR3 extends over 13 amino acids. V lost 3 bases and J 3 bases, leaving 8 bases between the germline ends. CDR1 and CDR2 (germline): MNHEY, SMNVEV (reference sequence). As DNA, the CDR3 is TGTGCCAGCAGTTTTGGCCAGGACTATGGCTACACCTTC. It encodes CASSFGQDYGYTF.